This T cell receptor beta chain was sequenced for a study of PD-1 and CTLA-4 blockade in melanoma. Losses at the gene ends were 6 bases for V and 6 bases for J; bases not matched to a gene: 10. Germline assignment: CDR1 SNHLY and CDR2 FYNNEI. The CDR3 sequence is 14 residues long. Profiling relied on immunoSEQ multiplex PCR, and the TCRdb table lists in-frame clones only, not all of them. The table has around 12,000 clones, around 82% seen once. This clone showed up just a few times. V usage is TRBV2 and J usage is TRBJ1-2; 7 bases fit TRBD1. The origin of this receptor is a human donor with melanoma. The input for sequencing was CD8+ T cells from peripheral blood, taken from a patient given anti-PD-1 treatment. CDR3 DNA: TGTGCCAGCAGGGGGACCCGGGACAGAGATGGCTACACCTTC. Protein: CASRGTRDRDGYTF.